This T cell receptor beta chain was observed in a study of blood T cells in healthy people across ages. Across the whole study: About one barcoded beta molecule per two T cells was the capture yield of template switching.

Losses at the gene ends were 3 bases for V and 0 bases for J; bases not matched to a gene: 1. The V gene's germline CDR1 is SGHRS and CDR2 YFSETQ. The CDR3 is made up of 14 amino acids. General study findings and limits: Comparison with aged donors showed that long-lived donors had more naive CD4+ cells and higher diversity. The study found TCR beta diversity correlated strongly with naive T cell percentage.

About this clonotype itself: The antigen remains unidentified.

With a J-beta primer mix and a sample-barcoded 5' primer, a second PCR ran roughly 7 to 11 cycles. TCRdb ran MiXCR on the 5' RACE reads and lists one entry per CDR3 protein. The data show over 1,300,000 distinct CDR3 sequences, approximately 59% seen once. The V and J genes are TRBV5-1 and TRBJ2-5, with 8 bases lining up with TRBD1. Sequencing used blood. The source of this sequence is a man between 18 and 29 years old in good health. The CDR3 DNA is TGCGCCAGCAGCTGGGGACAGGACCAAGAGACCCAGTACTTC. Protein: CASSWGQDQETQYF.